This TCR beta chain stems from a study of cytomegalovirus exposure and HLA in healthy donors. About the research overall: Early release data held about 92 million unique TCRs from HLA-typed donors.

This CDR3 has 14 amino acids. The V and J ends lost 6 bases and 4 bases, in that order; junction bases with no gene match: 8. Germline V gives CDR1 MNHEY, CDR2 SMNVEV (reference sequence). PCR was performed using 60 Vbeta and 13 Jbeta primers. Sequenced by immunoSEQ multiplex PCR; TCRdb stores in-frame clones only, minus some. The repertoire holds 150,000 to 180,000 clones, with roughly 70% as singletons. The study, taken as a whole, reports: Both high specificity and high sensitivity reportedly marked the classifier's diagnosis of cytomegalovirus status. In a later analysis, the majority of CMV-associated beta chains seemingly showed HLA restriction.

Comment on this clone: What it binds is not known.

This chain uses TRBV27 with TRBJ2-7, with 8 positions matching TRBD2. Sequencing used PBMCs. The origin of this receptor is a man aged 25 to 40 in good health and CMV-seronegative. The CDR3 bases are TGTGCCAGCAGCATCGGACTAGCTGATTACGAGCAGTACTTC. It translates to CASSIGLADYEQYF.